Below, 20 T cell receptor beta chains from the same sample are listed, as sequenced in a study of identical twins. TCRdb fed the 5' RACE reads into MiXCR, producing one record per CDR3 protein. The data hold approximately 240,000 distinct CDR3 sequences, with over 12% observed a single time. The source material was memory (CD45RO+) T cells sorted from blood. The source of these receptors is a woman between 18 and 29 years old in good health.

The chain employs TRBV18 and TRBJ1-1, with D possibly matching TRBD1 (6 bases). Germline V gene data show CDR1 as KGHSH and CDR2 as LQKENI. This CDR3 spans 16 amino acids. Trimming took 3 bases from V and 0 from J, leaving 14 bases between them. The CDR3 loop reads CASSPFGGTVNTEAFF. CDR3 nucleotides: TGTGCCAGCTCACCTTTTGGGGGCACAGTGAACACTGAAGCTTTCTTT.

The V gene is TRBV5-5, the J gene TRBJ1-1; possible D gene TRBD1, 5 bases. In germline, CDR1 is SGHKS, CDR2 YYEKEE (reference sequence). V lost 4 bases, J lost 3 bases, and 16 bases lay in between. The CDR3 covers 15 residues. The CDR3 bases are TGTGCCAGCAGCCCGTGGGTAGGGACCTACACTGAAGCTTTCTTT. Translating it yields CASSPWVGTYTEAFF.

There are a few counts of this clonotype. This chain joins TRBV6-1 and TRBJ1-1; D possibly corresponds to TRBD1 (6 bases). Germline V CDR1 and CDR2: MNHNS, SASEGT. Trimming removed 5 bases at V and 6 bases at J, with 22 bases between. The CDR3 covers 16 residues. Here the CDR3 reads CASSRAGARLVAEAFF. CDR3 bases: TGTGCCAGCAGTAGGGCGGGGGCAAGGCTCGTCGCTGAAGCTTTCTTT.

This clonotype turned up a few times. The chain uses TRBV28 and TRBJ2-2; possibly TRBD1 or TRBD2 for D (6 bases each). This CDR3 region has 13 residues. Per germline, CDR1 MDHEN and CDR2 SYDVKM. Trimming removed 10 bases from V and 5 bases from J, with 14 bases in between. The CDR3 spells CAITGAGTGELFF. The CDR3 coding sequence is TGTGCCATAACGGGGGCCGGGACCGGGGAGCTGTTTTTT.

The CDR3 protein is CASSDSGGLNEQFF. CDR3 coding DNA: TGTGCCAGCAGCGATAGCGGGGGGCTGAATGAGCAGTTCTTC. The rearrangement uses TRBV11-3 and TRBJ2-1; 10 nucleotides line up with TRBD2. V trimming: 5 bases; J trimming: 7 bases; junction bases outside the gene matches: 5. Per germline, CDR1 SGHNT and CDR2 YENEEA. This CDR3 comprises 14 residues.

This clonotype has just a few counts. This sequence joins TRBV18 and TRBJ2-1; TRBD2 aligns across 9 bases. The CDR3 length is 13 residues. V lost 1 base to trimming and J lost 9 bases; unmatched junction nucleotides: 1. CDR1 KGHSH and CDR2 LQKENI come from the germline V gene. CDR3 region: CASSPLAGAEQFF. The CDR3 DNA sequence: TGTGCCAGCTCACCACTAGCGGGGGCTGAGCAGTTCTTC. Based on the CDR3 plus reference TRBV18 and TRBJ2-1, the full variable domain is NAGVMQNPRHLVRRRGQEARLRCSPMKGHSHVYWYRQLPEEGLKFMVYLQKENIIDESGMPKERFSAEFPKEGPSILRIQQVVRGDSAAYFCASSPLAGAEQFFGPGTRLTVL.

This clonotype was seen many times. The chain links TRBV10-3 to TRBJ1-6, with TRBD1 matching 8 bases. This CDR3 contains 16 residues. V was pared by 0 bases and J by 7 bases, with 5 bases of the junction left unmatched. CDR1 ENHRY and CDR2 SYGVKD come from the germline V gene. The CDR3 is CAISESGTGRNSPLHF. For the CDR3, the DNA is TGTGCCATCAGTGAGTCGGGGACAGGACGAAATTCACCCCTCCACTTT.

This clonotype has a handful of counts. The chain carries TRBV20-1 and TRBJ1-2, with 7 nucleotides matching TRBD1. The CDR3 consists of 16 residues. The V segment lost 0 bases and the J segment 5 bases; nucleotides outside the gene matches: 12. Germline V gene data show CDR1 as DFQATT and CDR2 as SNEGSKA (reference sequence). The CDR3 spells CSARDHGDSYRYGYTF. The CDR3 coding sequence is TGCAGTGCTAGAGATCATGGGGACAGCTATCGTTATGGCTACACCTTC.

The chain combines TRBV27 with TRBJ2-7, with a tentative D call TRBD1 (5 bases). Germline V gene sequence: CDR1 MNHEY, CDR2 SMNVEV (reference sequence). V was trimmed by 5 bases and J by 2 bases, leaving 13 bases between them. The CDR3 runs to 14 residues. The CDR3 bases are TGTGCCAGCAGTAAAATGGACATACCCTACGAGCAGTACTTC. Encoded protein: CASSKMDIPYEQYF.

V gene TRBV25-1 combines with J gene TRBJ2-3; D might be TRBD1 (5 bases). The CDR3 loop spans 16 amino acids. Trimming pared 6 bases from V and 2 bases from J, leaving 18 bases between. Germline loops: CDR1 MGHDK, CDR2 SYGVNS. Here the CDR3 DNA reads TGTGCCAGCAGCCCTCAGACAGCAACGTACACAGATACGCAGTATTTT. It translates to CASSPQTATYTDTQYF.

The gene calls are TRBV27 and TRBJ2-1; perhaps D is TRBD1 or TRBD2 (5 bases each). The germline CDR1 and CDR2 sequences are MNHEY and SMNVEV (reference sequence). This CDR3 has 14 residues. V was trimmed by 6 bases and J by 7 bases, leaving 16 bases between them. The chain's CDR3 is CASSPSRGGNEQFF. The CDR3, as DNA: TGTGCCAGCAGCCCTAGCCGGGGCGGGAATGAGCAGTTCTTC.

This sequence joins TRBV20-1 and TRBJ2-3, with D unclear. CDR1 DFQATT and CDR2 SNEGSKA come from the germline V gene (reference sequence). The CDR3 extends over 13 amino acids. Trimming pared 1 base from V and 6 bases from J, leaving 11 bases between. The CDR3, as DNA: TGCAGTGCTAGAGGTGTCCCGGGCGATACGCAGTATTTT. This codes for CSARGVPGDTQYF.

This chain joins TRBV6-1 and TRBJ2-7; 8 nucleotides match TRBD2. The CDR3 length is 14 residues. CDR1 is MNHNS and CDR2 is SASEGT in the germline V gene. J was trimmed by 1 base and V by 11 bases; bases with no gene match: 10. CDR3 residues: CAAQGGRPSYEQYF. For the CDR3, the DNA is TGTGCCGCCCAGGGCGGGAGGCCGTCCTACGAGCAGTACTTC.

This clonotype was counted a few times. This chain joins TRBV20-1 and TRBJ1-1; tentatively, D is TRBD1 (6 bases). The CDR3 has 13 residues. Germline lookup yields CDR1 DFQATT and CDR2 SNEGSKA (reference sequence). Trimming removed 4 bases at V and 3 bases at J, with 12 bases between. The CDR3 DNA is TGCAGTGCTAACCCACAGGGCCACACTGAAGCTTTCTTT. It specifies CSANPQGHTEAFF.

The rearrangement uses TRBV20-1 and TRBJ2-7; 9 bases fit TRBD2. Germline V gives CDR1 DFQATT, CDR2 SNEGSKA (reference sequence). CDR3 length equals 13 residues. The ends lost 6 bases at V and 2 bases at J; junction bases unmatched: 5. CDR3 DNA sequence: TGCAGTGCGAGGGCGGGAGGGCCCTACGAGCAGTACTTC. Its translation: CSARAGGPYEQYF.

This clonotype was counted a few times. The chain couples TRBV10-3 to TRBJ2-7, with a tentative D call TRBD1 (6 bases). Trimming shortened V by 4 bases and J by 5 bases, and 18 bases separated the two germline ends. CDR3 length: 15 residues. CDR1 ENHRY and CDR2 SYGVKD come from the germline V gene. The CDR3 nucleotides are TGTGCCATCAGTGGAACCGGGACAACCACCGACGAGCAGTACTTC. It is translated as CAISGTGTTTDEQYF.

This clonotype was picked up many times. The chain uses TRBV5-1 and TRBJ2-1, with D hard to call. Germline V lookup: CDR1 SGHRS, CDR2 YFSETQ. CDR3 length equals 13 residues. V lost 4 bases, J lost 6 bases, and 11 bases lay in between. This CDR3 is CASSDGLLNEQFF. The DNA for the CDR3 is TGCGCCAGCAGCGACGGCCTACTCAATGAGCAGTTCTTC.

This CDR3 reads CASSFASAGAFYEQYF. The CDR3 coding sequence is TGTGCCAGCAGTTTTGCTTCAGCGGGGGCCTTCTACGAGCAGTACTTC. V and J are TRBV28 and TRBJ2-7; 8 positions agree with TRBD2. Unmatched junction bases numbered 10, after V lost 3 bases and J lost 3 bases. Germline CDR1 is MDHEN and CDR2 is SYDVKM. The CDR3 covers 16 residues. The complete variable domain, with remaining parts taken from reference TRBV28 and TRBJ2-7, reads DVKVTQSSRYLVKRTGEKVFLECVQDMDHENMFWYRQDPGLGLRLIYFSYDVKMKEKGDIPEGYSVSREKKERFSLILESASTNQTSMYLCASSFASAGAFYEQYFGPGTRLTVT.

The CDR3 sequence: CASSPAMGQNYGYTF. The CDR3 coding sequence is TGTGCCAGCAGCCCGGCTATGGGACAGAACTATGGCTACACCTTC. The gene calls are TRBV7-6 and TRBJ1-2, with TRBD1 identical over 7 bases. Germline CDR1 reads SGHVS; CDR2 reads FNYEAQ. CDR3 length: 15 residues. V gave up 5 bases and J gave up 2 bases; unmatched junction bases: 8.

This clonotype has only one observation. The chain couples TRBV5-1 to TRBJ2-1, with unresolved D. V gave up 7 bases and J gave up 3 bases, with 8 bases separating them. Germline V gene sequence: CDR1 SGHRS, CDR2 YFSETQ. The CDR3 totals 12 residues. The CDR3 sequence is CASLNSYNEQFF. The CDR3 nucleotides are TGCGCCAGCCTAAATAGCTACAATGAGCAGTTCTTC.